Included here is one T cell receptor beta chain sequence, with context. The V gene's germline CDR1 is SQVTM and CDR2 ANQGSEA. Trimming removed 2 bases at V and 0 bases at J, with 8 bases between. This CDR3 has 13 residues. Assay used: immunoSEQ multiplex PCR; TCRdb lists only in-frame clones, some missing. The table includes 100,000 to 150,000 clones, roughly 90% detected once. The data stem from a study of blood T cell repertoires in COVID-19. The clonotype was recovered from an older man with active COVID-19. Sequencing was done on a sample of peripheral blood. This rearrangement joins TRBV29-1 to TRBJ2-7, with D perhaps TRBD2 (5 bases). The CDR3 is CSVEIASSYEQYF. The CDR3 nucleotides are TGCAGCGTTGAAATAGCGAGCTCCTACGAGCAGTACTTC.